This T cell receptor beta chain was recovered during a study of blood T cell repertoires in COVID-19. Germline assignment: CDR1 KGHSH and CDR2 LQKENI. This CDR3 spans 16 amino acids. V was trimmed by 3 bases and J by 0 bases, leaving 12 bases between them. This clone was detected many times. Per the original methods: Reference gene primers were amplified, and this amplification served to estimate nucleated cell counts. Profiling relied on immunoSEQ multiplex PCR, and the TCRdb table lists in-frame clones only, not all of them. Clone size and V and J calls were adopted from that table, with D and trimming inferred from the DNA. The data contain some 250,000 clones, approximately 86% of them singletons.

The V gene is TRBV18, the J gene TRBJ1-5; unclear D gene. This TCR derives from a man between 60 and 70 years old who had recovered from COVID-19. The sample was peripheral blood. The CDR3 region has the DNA TGTGCCAGCTCACCCGCCCAACCCTATAGCAATCAGCCCCAGCATTTT. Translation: CASSPAQPYSNQPQHF.